Sequencing of this T cell receptor (beta chain) was carried out in a study of Graves' ophthalmopathy and Graves' hyperthyroidism. Study observations and caveats: Most thyroid clonotypes expanded beyond 0.001 frequency were also found in blood.

Additional autoimmune diseases, uncontrolled infections, pregnancy or lactation disqualified patients. Orbital computed tomography, together with clinical symptoms, serum thyroxine, TRAb and thyroid ultrasound, was used for diagnosis. Sampling around 10 ml of fresh peripheral blood provided the PBMCs. The study amplified TCR beta CDR3 regions using RNA transcripts. The first round was an RT-PCR with HTBI primers, and the second round was a multiplex PCR. In TCRdb, the multiplex PCR reads were re-called with MiXCR into one record per CDR3 protein. The sample contains about 370,000 distinct CDR3 sequences, about 15% of which appear only once. Trimming took 6 bases from V and 6 from J, leaving 12 bases between them. Germline CDR1 is MNHEY and CDR2 is SVGEGT. The CDR3 contains 12 residues. This clonotype was counted many times. Antigen: not known.

This sequence joins TRBV6-2 or TRBV6-3 and TRBJ2-7; no clear D. Sequencing was performed on peripheral blood. The sequence was collected from an adult woman with stable Graves' hyperthyroidism. The DNA of the CDR3 is TGTGCCAGCAGCGCCGAGGTTAGCGAGCAGTACTTC. This codes for CASSAEVSEQYF.